This T cell receptor beta chain was obtained from a study of shared clonotypes between healthy human individuals. Study-level information: CD4 naive and memory got three plates each, CD8 naive two, CD8 memory one.

The donors, all of them Caucasian adults, lived in Nashville, Tennessee. As regards this clone: Its target is not known.

Repertoires were generated with immunoSEQ multiplex PCR, while TCRdb's copy carries only in-frame clones and drops some. The data hold about 1.5 million clones, with around 98% observed a single time. The study's findings and limits: Read depth was anticipated to influence clonotype sharing among donors. Larger richness was generally estimated for naive than memory subsets.

CDR3 length: 11 residues. The V end lost 5 bases, the J end lost 7 bases, and 6 bases lay between the germline ends. The V gene's germline CDR1 is SGHVS and CDR2 FNYEAQ. The TCR was taken from a man aged 30-40 years in good health. Sequenced input: naive CD4+ T cells sorted from blood. Subset defined: CD45RA+ positively selected. The V call is TRBV7-6, the J call TRBJ2-1; D is uncertain. Here the CDR3 reads CASSNGNEQFF. The CDR3 nucleotides read TGTGCCAGCAGCAATGGTAATGAGCAGTTCTTC.